These 24 T cell receptor beta chains were all obtained from the same sample, sequenced in a study of control samples from healthy donors and cancer patients (dated by TCRdb to about 2020). The library was prepared using the immunoSEQ multiplex PCR assay. The immuneACCESS repertoire file appears here via TCRdb, limited to in-frame rearrangements. These files lack a portion of the clones; in checked studies, under half of the deficit traces to unresolved V genes, and the cause of the others is not known. Within this sample are more than 95,000 clones, with roughly 91% of them counted one time only. The ten most abundant clones make up about 8.7% of the sample. The sample was blood. These TCRs come from a man aged 35-49 years in good health.

This chain joins TRBV5-8 and TRBJ2-7; D might be TRBD2 (6 bases). Germline-derived CDR1 and CDR2 are SGHTS and YDEGEE. The V end lost 4 bases, the J end lost 0 bases, and 14 bases lay between the germline ends. The CDR3 sequence is 15 residues long. Here the CDR3 DNA reads TGTGCCAGCAGCCCCTGGGGGGTCAGCTCCTACGAGCAGTACTTC. Protein product: CASSPWGVSSYEQYF.

This rearrangement joins TRBV25-1 to TRBJ1-2; a weak D match, TRBD1 (5 bases). The CDR3 is made up of 15 amino acids. Trimming left V 0 bases short and J 10 bases short, with 18 bases between. CDR1 is MGHDK, CDR2 SYGVNS, per germline. The CDR3 protein is CASSEYAGPQGLYTF. The CDR3 DNA reads TGTGCCAGCAGTGAATATGCAGGGCCTCAGGGTCTCTACACCTTC.

CDR3: CASSLGLAKNIQYF. CDR3 sequence (DNA): TGTGCCAGCAGCTTGGGACTAGCCAAAAACATTCAGTACTTC. The J gene is TRBJ2-4, the V gene TRBV7-2; TRBD2 might be the D (6 bases). The CDR3 loop spans 14 amino acids. Germline-derived CDR1 and CDR2 are SGHTA and FQGNSA. Trimming cost V 3 bases and J 0 bases, with 6 bases left between them.

The CDR3 is CASSYSGGYGYTF. CDR3 nucleotides: TGTGCCAGCAGTTACTCAGGAGGGTATGGCTACACCTTC. The chain links TRBV6-6 to TRBJ1-2, with unresolved D. With 0 bases removed from V and 5 bases from J, the gap between germline ends came to 7 bases. The CDR3 consists of 13 residues. Germline V gives CDR1 MNHNY, CDR2 SVGAGI (reference sequence).

The CDR3 region has the DNA TGTGCTAGTGACCTAGGACAGGGGAACTATGGCTACACCTTC. It specifies CASDLGQGNYGYTF. J is TRBJ1-2 and V is TRBV12-5; 9 bases agree with TRBD1. V was clipped by 7 bases and J by 2 bases; unmatched bases: 5. Per the germline V gene, CDR1 is LGHNT and CDR2 is FRNRAP. This CDR3 spans 14 amino acids. Together with reference TRBV12-5 and TRBJ1-2, the CDR3 gives the full variable domain: DARVTQTPRHKVTEMGQEVTMRCQPILGHNTVFWYRQTMMQGLELLAYFRNRAPLDDSGMPKDRFSAEMPDATLATLKIQPSEPRDSAVYFCASDLGQGNYGYTFGSGTRLTVV.

The genes are TRBV7-9 and TRBJ1-1; D call uncertain. The CDR3 runs 11 residues. Germline V lookup: CDR1 SEHNR, CDR2 FQNEAQ (reference sequence). V was pared by 5 bases and J by 5 bases, with 6 bases between. The CDR3, as DNA: TGTGCCAGCAGCCAAAGTACTGAAGCTTTCTTT. It yields the protein CASSQSTEAFF. The whole variable domain, remainder taken from reference TRBV7-9 and TRBJ1-1, is DTGVSQNPRHKITKRGQNVTFRCDPISEHNRLYWYRQTLGQGPEFLTYFQNEAQLEKSRLLSDRFSAERPKGSFSTLEIQRTEQGDSAMYLCASSQSTEAFFGQGTRLTVV.

The genes are TRBV6-1 and TRBJ2-7; D is perhaps TRBD1 (6 bases). Trimming pared 4 bases from V and 4 bases from J, leaving 20 bases between. The CDR3 covers 16 residues. Germline V gene lookup returns CDR1 MNHNS and CDR2 SASEGT. CDR3 in DNA: TGTGCCAGCAGTGGAGATGGGCAGGGGAGTAGGTACGAGCAGTACTTC. The encoded protein is CASSGDGQGSRYEQYF.

This chain connects TRBV6-6 to TRBJ2-1, with a weak D call TRBD2 (5 bases). From germline, CDR1 is MNHNY and CDR2 SVGAGI (reference sequence). V lost 6 bases and J lost 9, with 15 bases in between. The CDR3 has 13 amino acids. CDR3 protein: CASRPRLEGEQFF. The CDR3 bases are TGTGCCAGCAGGCCACGGCTCGAGGGTGAGCAGTTCTTC.

This clone has a handful of counts. This chain uses TRBV30 with TRBJ2-3; TRBD2 matches at 8 bases. The CDR3 contains 16 residues. The junction had 14 bases not matched to a gene; V was cut back by 3 bases and J by 6 bases. CDR1 and CDR2 from the germline V gene are GTSNPN and SVGIG (reference sequence). The CDR3 here is CAWRPGTGLATDTQYF. DNA of the CDR3: TGTGCCTGGAGACCCGGAACTGGACTAGCAACGGATACGCAGTATTTT.

The rearrangement uses TRBV11-3 and TRBJ1-3; D uncertain. CDR1 is SGHNT and CDR2 is YENEEA in the germline V gene. V lost 5 bases and J lost 4, with 12 bases in between. The CDR3 consists of 14 residues. As DNA, the CDR3 is TGTGCCAGCAGCGGCCGGGGAGCAGGAAACACCATATATTTT. Translated, it gives CASSGRGAGNTIYF.

V and J are TRBV5-4 and TRBJ2-1; the D gene could be TRBD1 or TRBD2 (6 bases each). Trimming took off 4 bases at V and 6 bases at J, with 20 bases between the two ends. Germline V lookup: CDR1 SGHNT, CDR2 YYREEE (reference sequence). This CDR3 has 16 amino acids. The DNA for the CDR3 is TGTGCCAGCAGCCCCTCGAGGGGGGCGGTTATCAATGAGCAGTTCTTC. Translation gives CASSPSRGAVINEQFF.

DNA for the CDR3: TGTGCCAGCAGTGCCCTGACGGGGGGGAACACCGGGGAGCTGTTTTTT. Translated, it gives CASSALTGGNTGELFF. The rearrangement uses TRBV6-1 and TRBJ2-2; 7 nucleotides match TRBD2. The CDR3 loop spans 16 amino acids. The J segment lost 1 base and the V segment lost 4 bases, leaving 6 bases of the junction unmatched. CDR1 and CDR2 from the germline V gene are MNHNS and SASEGT.

The V call is TRBV5-1, the J call TRBJ2-1; 11 bases are a match to TRBD2. V gave up 3 bases and J gave up 4 bases; unmatched junction bases: 9. The germline V gene encodes CDR1 SGHRS and CDR2 YFSETQ. This CDR3 is built from 17 residues. This chain's CDR3 is CASSSQTTSGVYNEQFF. CDR3 bases: TGCGCCAGCAGCTCCCAAACGACTAGCGGGGTATACAATGAGCAGTTCTTC. The entire variable domain, with the rest obtained from reference TRBV5-1 and TRBJ2-1, is as follows: KAGVTQTPRYLIKTRGQQVTLSCSPISGHRSVSWYQQTPGQGLQFLFEYFSETQRNKGNFPGRFSGRQFSNSRSEMNVSTLELGDSALYLCASSSQTTSGVYNEQFFGPGTRLTVL.

The J gene is TRBJ2-2, the V gene TRBV30; D perhaps matches TRBD1 (5 bases). CDR1 is GTSNPN and CDR2 is SVGIG in the germline V gene (reference sequence). With 3 bases removed from V and 1 base from J, the gap between germline ends came to 12 bases. This CDR3 spans 15 amino acids. CDR3 sequence: CAWRGLDRNTGELFF. DNA of the CDR3: TGTGCCTGGAGAGGCCTTGACAGGAACACCGGGGAGCTGTTTTTT.

The gene calls are TRBV29-1 and TRBJ2-6, with no clear D. The V end was cut by 2 bases, the J end by 2 bases, with 10 bases between. The CDR3 extends over 15 amino acids. The germline V gene encodes CDR1 SQVTM and CDR2 ANQGSEA. The CDR3 DNA reads TGCAGCGTTGAAAAGAGAAGGGCTGGGGCCAACGTCCTGACTTTC. It translates to CSVEKRRAGANVLTF.

V usage is TRBV6-5 and J usage is TRBJ2-7; tentative D call: TRBD1 (5 bases). CDR3 length equals 13 residues. V lost 6 bases, J lost 3 bases, and 12 bases lay in between. CDR1 and CDR2 (germline): MNHEY, SVGAGI. As DNA, the CDR3 is TGTGCCAGCAGATTCGACAGAAGCTACGAGCAGTACTTC. This translates into CASRFDRSYEQYF.

V and J are TRBV10-2 and TRBJ2-7; 9 bases are shared with TRBD1. The CDR3 contains 14 residues. Losses at the gene ends were 6 bases for V and 9 bases for J; bases not matched to a gene: 12. Germline CDR1 reads WSHSY; CDR2 reads SAAADI. The CDR3 spells CASSTGTGTPRQYF. The DNA for the CDR3 is TGCGCCAGCAGCACCGGGACAGGGACCCCAAGGCAGTACTTC.

This clone is medium-sized within its sample. The sample holds other DNA sequences that translate to the same CDR3. The rearrangement joins TRBV5-1 to TRBJ1-2; tentative D call: TRBD1 (6 bases). Trimming cost V 4 bases and J 1 base, with 11 bases left between them. Germline loops: CDR1 SGHRS, CDR2 YFSETQ. This CDR3 is built from 14 residues. CDR3 region: CASSPTGDNYGYTF. CDR3 coding DNA: TGCGCCAGCAGCCCGACAGGAGATAACTATGGCTACACCTTC.

This chain links TRBV6-2 or TRBV6-3 with TRBJ1-5, with 7 bases matching TRBD1. Germline V CDR1 and CDR2: MNHEY, SVGEGT. The CDR3 loop spans 15 amino acids. V dropped 5 bases and J dropped 4; count of bases not matched to a gene: 8. The CDR3 reads CASSRPGGRNQPQHF. As DNA, the CDR3 is TGTGCCAGCAGTCGGCCAGGGGGGAGAAATCAGCCCCAGCATTTT.

The chain recombines TRBV11-2 with TRBJ2-1; unclear D gene. The CDR3 has 13 residues. Germline V gives CDR1 SGHAT, CDR2 FQNNGV. V lost 1 base and J lost 7, with 8 bases in between. CDR3 DNA sequence: TGTGCCAGCAGCTTAGGTGCCGGTAATGAGCAGTTCTTC. Protein product: CASSLGAGNEQFF.

This clone was recorded once. This specimen includes other DNA sequences encoding the same CDR3. The V and J genes are TRBV7-9 and TRBJ1-5; no reliable D call. V lost 2 bases and J lost 4, with 6 bases in between. The CDR3 extends over 13 amino acids. CDR1 and CDR2 from the germline V gene are SEHNR and FQNEAQ (reference sequence). CDR3 sequence: CASSLSGNQPQHF. CDR3 sequence (DNA): TGTGCCAGCAGCTTATCTGGTAATCAGCCCCAGCATTTT.

This chain uses TRBV6-5 with TRBJ1-2; 7 nucleotides line up with TRBD1. CDR3 length equals 15 residues. After removal of 4 bases from V and 3 bases from J, the junction contained 8 bases not matched to a gene. The germline gives CDR1 MNHEY, CDR2 SVGAGI. In DNA form, the CDR3 reads TGTGCCAGCAGTTCAGGACAGGCATTGGACTATGGCTACACCTTC. Amino acids: CASSSGQALDYGYTF.

This chain uses TRBV15 with TRBJ1-5; D remains unclear. The CDR3 is 16 amino acids. Trimming stripped 0 bases from V and 3 bases from J, with 12 bases between. Germline V CDR1 and CDR2: LNHNV, YYDKDF (reference sequence). The CDR3 bases are TGTGCCACCAGCAGAGATGTGGGGAGGGACAATCAGCCCCAGCATTTT. It specifies CATSRDVGRDNQPQHF.

V gene TRBV29-1 combines with J gene TRBJ1-2; D remains unclear. Looked up from germline, CDR1 is SQVTM and CDR2 is ANQGSEA. The CDR3 consists of 12 residues. The ends were cut back, 1 base at V and 2 bases at J, with 5 bases in the middle. The CDR3 protein is CSVEAENYGYTF. CDR3 DNA: TGCAGCGTTGAAGCAGAGAACTATGGCTACACCTTC.